The next 25 T cell receptor beta chains were all read from a single sample in a study of T cells in Graves' hyperthyroidism and ophthalmopathy. Amplified regions were TCR beta CDR3 sequences from RNA transcripts. TCR CDR3 regions were first amplified by RT-PCR with HTBI primers. TCRdb passed the multiplex PCR reads through MiXCR, listing each CDR3 protein once. The sample contains around 440,000 distinct CDR3 sequences, about 15% of which appear only once. Material: blood. These receptors came from a young woman with Graves' hyperthyroidism.

This clonotype has a count of ten or more. This chain connects TRBV29-1 to TRBJ2-5, with a possible D match to TRBD1 (6 bases). The CDR3 is 14 amino acids. CDR1 and CDR2 (germline): SQVTM, ANQGSEA. The V end lost 0 bases, the J end lost 5 bases, and 13 bases lay between the germline ends. The CDR3 region has the DNA TGCAGCGTTGAAGAGGGGCGACAGGTCGAGACCCAGTACTTC. Amino acids: CSVEEGRQVETQYF. Based on the CDR3 plus reference TRBV29-1 and TRBJ2-5, the full variable domain is SAVISQKPSRDICQRGTSLTIQCQVDSQVTMMFWYRQQPGQSLTLIATANQGSEATYESGFVIDKFPISRPNLTFSTLTVSNMSPEDSSIYLCSVEEGRQVETQYFGPGTRLLVL.

In its sample, this clonotype was seen many times. V and J are TRBV20-1 and TRBJ2-5; 7 bases line up with TRBD2. V was clipped by 0 bases and J by 6 bases; unmatched bases: 4. The germline CDR1 and CDR2 sequences are DFQATT and SNEGSKA (reference sequence). This CDR3 contains 13 residues. In DNA, the CDR3 is TGCAGTGCTAGAGATCCGGGGGGTCAGACCCAGTACTTC. It yields the protein CSARDPGGQTQYF.

This clonotype showed up just a few times. This chain uses TRBV4-2 with TRBJ1-1; D is perhaps TRBD1 (5 bases). V lost 4 bases, J lost 5 bases, and 17 bases lay in between. Germline V gives CDR1 LGHNA, CDR2 YNFKEQ. The CDR3 runs 15 residues. CDR3 amino acids: CASSLIAQGGTEAFF. CDR3 nucleotides: TGTGCCAGCAGCCTGATCGCTCAGGGTGGTACTGAAGCTTTCTTT.

In its sample, this clonotype was seen many times. The chain has TRBV3-1 and TRBJ1-5; unclear D gene. The ends were cut back, 1 base at V and 6 bases at J, with 13 bases in the middle. Germline V gene data show CDR1 as LGHDT and CDR2 as YNNKEL (reference sequence). This CDR3 region has 15 residues. The CDR3 nucleotides are TGTGCCAGCAGCCAAGGTGGGCCGCGCTCTCAGCCCCAGCATTTT. It codes for CASSQGGPRSQPQHF. The full variable domain, with the rest looked up from reference TRBV3-1 and TRBJ1-5, is DTAVSQTPKYLVTQMGNDKSIKCEQNLGHDTMYWYKQDSKKFLKIMFSYNNKELIINETVPNRFSPKSPDKAHLNLHINSLELGDSAVYFCASSQGGPRSQPQHFGDGTRLSIL.

This clonotype has at least ten counts. The rearrangement uses TRBV12-3 or TRBV12-4 and TRBJ2-3; possible D gene TRBD1, 6 bases. Trimming left V 7 bases short and J 14 bases short, with 19 bases between. The CDR3 sequence is 12 residues long. This chain's CDR3 is CASTLRDIWLYF. CDR3 DNA sequence: TGTGCCAGCACCTTACGGGACATATGGCTGTATTTT.

At least ten counts were recorded for this clonotype. J is TRBJ1-5 and V is TRBV10-2; D gene ambiguous. CDR3 length: 14 residues. V was shortened by 6 bases and J by 6 bases, with 15 bases between the two germline ends. Germline loops: CDR1 WSHSY, CDR2 SAAADI. For the CDR3, the DNA is TGCGCCAGCAGCTCAGGTCTAGACGGTCAGCCCCAGCATTTT. This translates into CASSSGLDGQPQHF.

This rearrangement joins TRBV19 to TRBJ2-1, with D possibly TRBD1 on 6 matching bases. From germline, CDR1 is LNHDA and CDR2 SQIVND (reference sequence). With 3 bases removed from V and 10 bases from J, the gap between germline ends came to 7 bases. This CDR3 is 11 amino acids long. As DNA, the CDR3 is TGTGCCAGTAGTATGGGGGCGGAGCAGTTCTTC. Its protein product is CASSMGAEQFF.

Ten or more counts support this clonotype. V gene TRBV15 combines with J gene TRBJ2-7, with D perhaps given as TRBD1 or TRBD2 (6 bases each). The CDR3 loop spans 14 amino acids. Germline V lookup: CDR1 LNHNV, CDR2 YYDKDF (reference sequence). V was cut by 6 bases and J by 5 bases, with 17 bases left in between. The CDR3 sequence is CATRGGLTGHEQYF. CDR3 in DNA: TGTGCCACCAGGGGGGGCCTTACAGGGCACGAGCAGTACTTC. The full variable domain, rest sourced from reference TRBV15 and TRBJ2-7, is DAMVIQNPRYQVTQFGKPVTLSCSQTLNHNVMYWYQQKSSQAPKLLFHYYDKDFNNEADTPDNFQSRRPNTSFCFLDIRSPGLGDTAMYLCATRGGLTGHEQYFGPGTRLTVT.

This clonotype showed up many times. This chain links TRBV20-1 with TRBJ2-7; TRBD2 matches at 12 bases. V trimming: 0 bases; J trimming: 2 bases; junction bases outside the gene matches: 5. Germline CDR1 DFQATT, CDR2 SNEGSKA (reference sequence). This CDR3 region has 16 residues. The CDR3 here is CSARDLAGGPAYEQYF. Here the CDR3 DNA reads TGCAGTGCTAGAGATCTAGCGGGAGGGCCGGCCTACGAGCAGTACTTC.

This clonotype was seen repeatedly, ten times or more. J is TRBJ2-1 and V is TRBV30; the D gene is possibly TRBD2 (7 bases). The CDR3 spans 13 residues. Trimming stripped 0 bases from V and 9 bases from J, with 12 bases between. Germline V gene data show CDR1 as GTSNPN and CDR2 as SVGIG (reference sequence). As DNA, the CDR3 is TGTGCCTGGAGTGTCTCGGGGGGCTTTGAGCAGTTCTTC. It encodes CAWSVSGGFEQFF.

This clonotype was seen repeatedly, ten times or more. The rearrangement links TRBV2 to TRBJ2-7, with 12 bases fitting TRBD2. Germline lookup yields CDR1 SNHLY and CDR2 FYNNEI. J lost 5 bases, V lost 6 bases, and 8 bases had no gene match. This CDR3 is built from 15 residues. Here the CDR3 DNA reads TGTGCCAGCAGCGGAGCTAGCGGGAGGGCCGACGAGCAGTACTTC. Amino acid sequence: CASSGASGRADEQYF.

This clonotype was counted ten times or more. As DNA, the CDR3 is TGTGCCAGCAGCTTGTTCCGGGGGTACCAAGAGACCCAGTACTTC. Residues: CASSLFRGYQETQYF. V is TRBV5-5 and J is TRBJ2-5, with a tentative D call TRBD2 (6 bases). Per germline, CDR1 SGHKS and CDR2 YYEKEE (reference sequence). This CDR3 is built from 15 residues. Deletions cut 1 base from V and 0 bases from J, with 10 bases between.

CDR3 amino acids: CASSSTSGRMGDTQYF. The DNA for the CDR3 is TGTGCCAGCAGCTCGACTAGCGGGAGAATGGGTGATACGCAGTATTTT. The chain joins TRBV5-5 to TRBJ2-3, with TRBD2 matching 12 bases. The CDR3 extends over 16 amino acids. V lost 3 bases to trimming and J lost 6 bases; unmatched junction nucleotides: 8. Germline loops: CDR1 SGHKS, CDR2 YYEKEE (reference sequence).

This clonotype was observed many times. The chain joins TRBV20-1 to TRBJ2-1; 9 bases are a match to TRBD1. J gave up 3 bases and V 4 bases, and 10 bases lay outside the gene matches. Germline V gives CDR1 DFQATT, CDR2 SNEGSKA (reference sequence). There are 16 residues in the CDR3. CDR3 protein: CSATGAGQGFYNEQFF. CDR3 coding DNA: TGCAGTGCTACAGGAGCAGGACAGGGGTTCTACAATGAGCAGTTCTTC.

The rearrangement uses TRBV4-1 and TRBJ2-7, with 11 nucleotides matching TRBD1. CDR1 is MGHRA, CDR2 YSYEKL, per germline. The CDR3 is 15 residues long. V dropped 4 bases and J dropped 3; count of bases not matched to a gene: 5. This CDR3 is CASSPRDRGDYEQYF. The DNA for the CDR3 is TGCGCCAGCAGCCCCCGGGACAGGGGGGACTACGAGCAGTACTTC.

This chain connects TRBV10-3 to TRBJ2-7, with 9 bases identical to TRBD1. The germline gives CDR1 ENHRY, CDR2 SYGVKD. The J segment lost 5 bases and the V segment lost 9 bases, leaving 5 bases of the junction unmatched. The CDR3 sequence is 12 residues long. CDR3 amino acids: CAIGTGKNEQYF. CDR3 sequence (DNA): TGTGCCATTGGGACAGGGAAAAACGAGCAGTACTTC.

In its sample, this clonotype was seen many times. The chain combines TRBV12-3 or TRBV12-4 with TRBJ2-5; D is undetermined. The CDR3 extends over 12 amino acids. Trimming shortened V by 2 bases and J by 3 bases, and 4 bases separated the two germline ends. Here the CDR3 DNA reads TGTGCCAGCAGTTTACATGAAGAGACCCAGTACTTC. This codes for CASSLHEETQYF.

This clonotype was picked up many times. The CDR3 nucleotides are TGTGCCAGCAGCTTAGTGCATGGGAACACTGAAGCTTTCTTT. Amino acids: CASSLVHGNTEAFF. The chain couples TRBV11-2 to TRBJ1-1, with D uncertain. The germline V gene encodes CDR1 SGHAT and CDR2 FQNNGV. V was cut by 1 base and J by 1 base, with 7 bases left in between. The CDR3 covers 14 residues.

The chain uses TRBV4-1 and TRBJ1-6; D may be TRBD1 (6 bases). V lost 0 bases to trimming and J lost 10 bases, with 13 bases between them. The CDR3 runs 15 residues. Germline V lookup: CDR1 MGHRA, CDR2 YSYEKL. The CDR3, as DNA: TGCGCCAGCAGCCAAGAGGTGGCAGGGGTCTCACCCCTCCACTTT. Translating it yields CASSQEVAGVSPLHF.

This chain uses TRBV20-1 with TRBJ1-5; perhaps TRBD1 as D (5 bases). Germline V gives CDR1 DFQATT, CDR2 SNEGSKA (reference sequence). The CDR3 spans 20 residues. V shed 6 bases and J shed 0 bases, with 30 bases lying between them. CDR3 loop: CSAYPVESGAPGRSNQPQHF. CDR3 sequence (DNA): TGCAGTGCGTACCCGGTAGAGTCCGGGGCACCGGGCCGTAGCAATCAGCCCCAGCATTTT.

This clonotype was seen many times. The genes are TRBV3-1 and TRBJ2-3; a weak D match, TRBD2 (7 bases). Germline loops: CDR1 LGHDT, CDR2 YNNKEL (reference sequence). The CDR3 has 17 residues. Trimming stripped 0 bases from V and 5 bases from J, with 18 bases between. The CDR3 here is CASSQDRAGASVDTQYF. Here the CDR3 DNA reads TGTGCCAGCAGCCAAGATAGGGCGGGGGCCTCAGTAGATACGCAGTATTTT.

This clonotype was recorded many times. This rearrangement joins TRBV7-2 to TRBJ2-2; D is tentatively TRBD1 or TRBD2 (5 bases each). Germline-derived CDR1 and CDR2 are SGHTA and FQGNSA. The CDR3 sequence is 15 residues long. The ends were cut back, 8 bases at V and 2 bases at J, with 15 bases in the middle. CDR3 region: CASLYEGRNTGELFF. CDR3 in DNA: TGTGCCAGCCTTTACGAGGGGAGAAACACCGGGGAGCTGTTTTTT.

In the case of this clonotype: A junction boundary mismatches the germline segment, possibly from a read error. The V and J genes are TRBV19 and TRBJ1-1; no definite D call. The CDR3 is 13 residues long. The germline CDR1 and CDR2 sequences are LNHDA and SQIVND (reference sequence). In nucleotides, the CDR3 is TGTGCCAGTAGTATCACGTCCCAGACTGAAACTTTCTTT. It yields the protein CASSITSQTETFF.

The chain combines TRBV7-2 with TRBJ1-5; 10 bases map to TRBD1. Germline V gene lookup returns CDR1 SGHTA and CDR2 FQGNSA. The CDR3 is made up of 17 amino acids. Trimming at V came to 5 bases and at J to 1 base, leaving 8 bases not matched to a gene. The CDR3 reads CASSVPGTGASNQPQHF. In DNA form, the CDR3 reads TGTGCCAGCAGCGTACCCGGGACAGGGGCGAGCAATCAGCCCCAGCATTTT.

This clonotype has at least ten counts. V and J are TRBV12-3 or TRBV12-4 and TRBJ2-1, with a weak D call TRBD1 (6 bases). Trimming cost V 2 bases and J 0 bases, with 11 bases left between them. This CDR3 comprises 16 residues. DNA for the CDR3: TGTGCCAGCAGTTTACGGGACACCAGCTCCTACAATGAGCAGTTCTTC. This codes for CASSLRDTSSYNEQFF.